This is a list of T cell receptor beta chains from one sample in a study of blood T cell repertoires in COVID-19. Data came from immunoSEQ multiplex PCR; TCRdb stores just in-frame clones and leaves some out. The sample lists approximately 26,000 clones; approximately 77% were seen once. Sequencing was carried out using peripheral blood. Receptor source: an older man with active or convalescent COVID-19. CDR3s include the opening cysteine and the closing phenylalanine or tryptophan. Fields, in order: clone size, J gene, V gene, D gene, CDR3 DNA, CDR3 protein. D genes are given only for firm matches. The size entry is marked missing in some rows and otherwise reads once, few, many or a size class.

clone size: medium-sized
J gene: TRBJ2-6
V gene: TRBV5-1
D gene: NA
CDR3 DNA: TGCGCCAGCAGCTTGGACAGTCCCTCTGGGGCCAACGTCCTGACTTTC
CDR3 protein: CASSLDSPSGANVLTF

clone size: NA
J gene: TRBJ2-7
V gene: TRBV20-1
D gene: NA
CDR3 DNA: TGCAGTGCTAGTCGTTCGGCGGGGGCCGAGCAGTACTTC
CDR3 protein: CSASRSAGAEQYF

clone size: few
J gene: TRBJ1-1
V gene: TRBV5-1
D gene: TRBD1
CDR3 DNA: TGCGCCAGCAGCTTTGTGGGGACAGTAGCTTTCTTT
CDR3 protein: CASSFVGTVAFF

clone size: NA
J gene: TRBJ1-2
V gene: TRBV19
D gene: TRBD1
CDR3 DNA: TGTGCCAGTAGAGACGGACAGGGAGGGTATGGCTACACCTTC
CDR3 protein: CASRDGQGGYGYTF

clone size: NA
J gene: TRBJ2-7
V gene: TRBV5-4
D gene: TRBD2
CDR3 DNA: TGTGCCAGCAGCTTCGGGCGGGGGTACGAGCAGTACTTC
CDR3 protein: CASSFGRGYEQYF

clone size: NA
J gene: TRBJ1-2
V gene: TRBV19
D gene: TRBD1
CDR3 DNA: TGTGCCAGTAGCCAGGGGGCTATCTATGGCTACACCTTC
CDR3 protein: CASSQGAIYGYTF

clone size: once
J gene: TRBJ2-7
V gene: TRBV5-6
D gene: TRBD2
CDR3 DNA: TGTGCCAGCAGCTTGGGGCTAGCGGGAGCCTACGAGCAGTACTTC
CDR3 protein: CASSLGLAGAYEQYF

clone size: NA
J gene: TRBJ1-1
V gene: TRBV6-5
D gene: NA
CDR3 DNA: TGTGCCAGTCAGGTTTACACTGAAGCTTTCTTT
CDR3 protein: CASQVYTEAFF

clone size: NA
J gene: TRBJ2-7
V gene: TRBV5-4
D gene: NA
CDR3 DNA: TGTGCCAGCAGGACTCGCCCTAGCTCCTACGAGCAGTACTTC
CDR3 protein: CASRTRPSSYEQYF

clone size: NA
J gene: TRBJ2-1
V gene: TRBV6-2/TRBV6-3
D gene: NA
CDR3 DNA: TGTGCCAGCAGTTATATCGGTTATGGGCAGTTCTTC
CDR3 protein: CASSYIGYGQFF

clone size: NA
J gene: TRBJ2-4
V gene: TRBV19
D gene: TRBD2
CDR3 DNA: TGTGCCAGTAGTGCCCCGGGGGGCAAAAACATTCAGTACTTC
CDR3 protein: CASSAPGGKNIQYF

clone size: once
J gene: TRBJ2-1
V gene: TRBV9
D gene: TRBD2
CDR3 DNA: TGTGCCAGCAACCGCGGGAGCTTGAATGAGCAGTTCTTC
CDR3 protein: CASNRGSLNEQFF

clone size: NA
J gene: TRBJ2-7
V gene: TRBV15
D gene: TRBD1
CDR3 DNA: TGTGCCACCAGCGTCGGGACAGGCAGCCCCTACGAGCAGTACTTC
CDR3 protein: CATSVGTGSPYEQYF

clone size: NA
J gene: TRBJ1-6
V gene: TRBV27
D gene: TRBD1
CDR3 DNA: TGTGCCAGCAGTTTCCTCGGGACAGCCAATTCACCCCTCCACTTT
CDR3 protein: CASSFLGTANSPLHF

clone size: NA
J gene: TRBJ2-7
V gene: TRBV4-1
D gene: TRBD1
CDR3 DNA: TGCGCCAGCAGCCCATCTTCCGGGACAGTCTACGAGCAGTACTTC
CDR3 protein: CASSPSSGTVYEQYF

clone size: once
J gene: TRBJ2-3
V gene: TRBV4-3
D gene: TRBD2
CDR3 DNA: TGCGCCAGCAGCCAAGATCTCCCTAGCGGGAGTTACACAGATACGCAGTATTTT
CDR3 protein: CASSQDLPSGSYTDTQYF

clone size: medium-sized
J gene: TRBJ1-2
V gene: TRBV2
D gene: NA
CDR3 DNA: TGTGCCAGCAGGGATCCAGGGGATCCCTACTATGGCTACACCTTC
CDR3 protein: CASRDPGDPYYGYTF

clone size: NA
J gene: TRBJ1-1
V gene: TRBV7-2
D gene: NA
CDR3 DNA: TGTGCCAGCAGCTCGATGTGGGGGGTTGGCGCTGAAGCTTTCTTT
CDR3 protein: CASSSMWGVGAEAFF

clone size: NA
J gene: TRBJ1-5
V gene: TRBV2
D gene: NA
CDR3 DNA: TGTGCCACCAGAAGGGGCTTCAATCAGCCCCAGCATTTT
CDR3 protein: CATRRGFNQPQHF

clone size: NA
J gene: TRBJ1-6
V gene: TRBV6-5
D gene: NA
CDR3 DNA: TGTGCCAGCAGTTACACGGACAGCTCACCCCTCCACTTT
CDR3 protein: CASSYTDSSPLHF

clone size: NA
J gene: TRBJ2-1
V gene: TRBV6-2/TRBV6-3
D gene: NA
CDR3 DNA: TGTGCCAGCAGTCCCTCCCTTCTTAAGAGCTCCTACAATGAGCAGTTCTTC
CDR3 protein: CASSPSLLKSSYNEQFF

clone size: NA
J gene: TRBJ2-5
V gene: TRBV7-2
D gene: NA
CDR3 DNA: TGTGCCAGCAGCCGGAGCTCCTCGGAGACCCAGTACTTC
CDR3 protein: CASSRSSSETQYF

clone size: NA
J gene: TRBJ2-7
V gene: TRBV6-5
D gene: TRBD2
CDR3 DNA: TGTGCCAGCAGTTACGGCGGCCTAGCGGAGAAGTTTGACTTC
CDR3 protein: CASSYGGLAEKFDF

clone size: NA
J gene: TRBJ1-1
V gene: TRBV3-1/TRBV3-2
D gene: TRBD1
CDR3 DNA: TGTGCCAGCAGCCAACTCGACAGGGGGCAAGCTTTCTTT
CDR3 protein: CASSQLDRGQAFF

clone size: NA
J gene: TRBJ2-7
V gene: TRBV4-2
D gene: NA
CDR3 DNA: TGTGCCAGCAGCCAAGCAACGGGGGTGGGATACGAGCAGTACTTC
CDR3 protein: CASSQATGVGYEQYF

clone size: once
J gene: TRBJ2-7
V gene: TRBV2
D gene: TRBD1
CDR3 DNA: TGTGCCAGCAGCATCGACAGGGCTAGGAGCTCCTACGAGCAGTACTTC
CDR3 protein: CASSIDRARSSYEQYF

clone size: NA
J gene: TRBJ1-1
V gene: TRBV14
D gene: NA
CDR3 DNA: TGTGCCAGCAGCCAAGATCTACTTACTGAAGCTTTCTTT
CDR3 protein: CASSQDLLTEAFF

clone size: few
J gene: TRBJ1-4
V gene: TRBV7-2
D gene: TRBD1
CDR3 DNA: TGTGCCAGCAGCTTAGGGGCAGGGGGAGGCGAAAAACTGTTTTTT
CDR3 protein: CASSLGAGGGEKLFF

clone size: NA
J gene: TRBJ1-6
V gene: TRBV4-3
D gene: NA
CDR3 DNA: TGCGCCAGCAGCCAAGACTTCTATTCACCCCTCCACTTT
CDR3 protein: CASSQDFYSPLHF

clone size: few
J gene: TRBJ1-4
V gene: TRBV28
D gene: NA
CDR3 DNA: TGTGCCAGCAGTTTCCCCACCTGGAACCATACCTCAGACTTTCGGACTAATCAAATGGAAAAACTGTTTTTT
CDR3 protein: CASSFPTWNHTSDFRTNQMEKLFF